This T cell receptor (beta chain) was obtained from a study of neurological immune-mediated disorders (dated by TCRdb to the late 2010s). For the wider study: Among the approximately 35 multiple sclerosis patients, relapsing-remitting MS was present in some 30 and secondary progressive MS was present in 3. The cohort included 60 to 75 subjects: about 15 with HAM/TSP, around 35 with multiple sclerosis, and around 20 healthy controls. Peripheral blood TCR-beta repertoires from HTLV-I-associated myelopathy (HAM/TSP) patients, multiple sclerosis patients and healthy controls were compared by UMI-based sequencing. The 106 TCR-beta libraries covered PBMC samples along with longitudinal samples, technical triplicates, and paired sorted CD4+ and CD8+ T-cell subsets. Overall results and qualifications from the work: Across subjects, expanded clones never shared an identical CDR3 amino acid sequence, which suggests that the TCR-beta repertoires in every group were private. Phylogenetic analysis grouped repertoires from 18 of 34 MS patients into a cluster of related CDR3 sequences, suggesting a possible repertoire-level signature. The MS cluster showed no association with clinical or MRI features, and the authors stated that larger cohorts are needed. TCR clonal expansion was greatest in HAM/TSP patients and smallest in MS patients, who ranked below even healthy controls.

CDR3 length: 15 amino acids, cysteine to phenylalanine. Only the CDR3 DNA is retained, 45 bases long and in frame from the first base. CDR1 and CDR2 (SGDLS, YYNGEE) derive from the germline V gene. Ends trimmed: V by 0 bases, J by 5 bases; bases unmatched to a gene: 5. At least ten counts were recorded for this clonotype. Its cognate antigen has yet to be identified. Base-call qualities are not available, and no considerably larger clone is one nucleotide away. cDNA was synthesized by template-switch 5'RACE using a primer with a 10-nucleotide random unique molecular identifier that tagged each TCR transcript. Over 170 million TCR-beta sequences, covering 15-18 subjects, were produced in each sequencing run. The RNeasy kit was used for extraction of total RNA. Using the KAPA Real-time Library Amplification kit, TCR-beta VDJ regions were amplified with primers for the TCR constant region and the 5'RACE anchor. Sample indexes and Illumina adaptors were added in a first PCR, and a second PCR then increased library yield. After purification with Ampure beads, the TCR product of roughly 650 bp was size-selected on a 2% E-gel SizeSelection system. Library quality was checked on a Bioanalyzer, concentration was measured with Qubit, and libraries were quantified with the Kapa Library Quantification kit before pooling. An Illumina HiSeq 2500 sequenced the libraries paired-end 2 x 150 bp. To increase sequence diversity, roughly 24-30% phiX was spiked into each library pool. The paper's processing steps were these. Quality-filtered reads were processed with the UMI-based MiGEC pipeline, and over 90% of raw TCR sequences were removed by the MiGEC pipeline during error correction. VDJ genes were aligned to IMGT germline references, and each clonotype was defined by a unique CDR3 amino acid sequence together with V-J genes. Clonal expansion, Shannon diversity and CDR3 relatedness were evaluated with VDJtools (CalcPairwiseDistances, ClusterSamples), while phylogenetic trees were built in CLCbio workbench. Using coefficient-of-variation modelling across technical triplicates, the study counted a clone as expanded if it had at least 8 unique UMIs. TCRdb itself trimmed the public reads at Q25 with fastp, ran MiXCR and retained productive beta chains. One record per CDR3 amino acid sequence lists the most common genes and DNA. The V and J calls here are based on TCRdb, not the publication. The table for this sample lists about 120,000 distinct CDR3 sequences; 3% to 3.5% of them were counted only once. Over 1% of the sample is taken by the ten largest.

Unsorted PBMC libraries were generated from 2 million PBMCs stored in RNAlater at -80 °C until RNA extraction. The multiple sclerosis patients were enrolled in a US clinical protocol that used magnetic resonance imaging to evaluate disease progression. Peripheral blood was subjected to Ficoll-Hypaque density gradient centrifugation to isolate PBMCs, which were then cryopreserved in liquid nitrogen. Source material: PBMCs. The rearranged segments are TRBV9 and TRBJ2-3; 8 bases in the junction line up with TRBD2. The receptor was isolated from a woman aged 30 to 39 with multiple sclerosis. The nucleotides read TGTGCCAGCAGCGTAGGGCGGGGGGCCCTAGATACGCAGTATTTT. This encodes CASSVGRGALDTQYF.